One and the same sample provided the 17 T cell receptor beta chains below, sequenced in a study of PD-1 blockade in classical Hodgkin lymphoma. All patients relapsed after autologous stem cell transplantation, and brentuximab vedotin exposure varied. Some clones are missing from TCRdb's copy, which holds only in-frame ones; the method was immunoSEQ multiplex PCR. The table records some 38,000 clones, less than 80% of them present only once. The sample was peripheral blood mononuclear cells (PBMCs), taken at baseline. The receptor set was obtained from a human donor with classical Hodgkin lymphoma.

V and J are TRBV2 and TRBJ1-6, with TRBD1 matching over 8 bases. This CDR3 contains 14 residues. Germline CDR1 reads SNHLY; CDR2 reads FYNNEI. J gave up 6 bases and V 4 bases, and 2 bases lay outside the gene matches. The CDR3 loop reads CASSGDRINSPLHF. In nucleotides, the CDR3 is TGTGCCAGCAGTGGGGACAGGATTAATTCACCCCTCCACTTT.

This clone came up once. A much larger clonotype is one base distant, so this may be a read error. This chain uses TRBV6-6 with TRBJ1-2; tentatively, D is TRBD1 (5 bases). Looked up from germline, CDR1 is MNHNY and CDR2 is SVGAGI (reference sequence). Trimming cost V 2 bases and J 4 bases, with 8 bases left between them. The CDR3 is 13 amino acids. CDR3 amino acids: CASSYGGSYGYTF. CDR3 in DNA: TGTGCCAGCAGTTACGGGGGTTCCTATGGCTACACCTTC.

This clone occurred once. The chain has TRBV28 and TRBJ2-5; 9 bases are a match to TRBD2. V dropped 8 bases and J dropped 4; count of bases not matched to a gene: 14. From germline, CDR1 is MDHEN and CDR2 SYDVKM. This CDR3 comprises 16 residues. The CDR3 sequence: CASFSRGREGGETQYF. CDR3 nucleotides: TGTGCCAGCTTCTCCAGAGGGCGGGAGGGAGGAGAGACCCAGTACTTC.

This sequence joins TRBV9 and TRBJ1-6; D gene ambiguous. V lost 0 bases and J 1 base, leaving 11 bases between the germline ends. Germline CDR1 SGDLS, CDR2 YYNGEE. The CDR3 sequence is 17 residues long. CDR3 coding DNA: TGTGCCAGCAGCGTAGCAGGCCAGGCGTCCTATAATTCACCCCTCCACTTT. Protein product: CASSVAGQASYNSPLHF.

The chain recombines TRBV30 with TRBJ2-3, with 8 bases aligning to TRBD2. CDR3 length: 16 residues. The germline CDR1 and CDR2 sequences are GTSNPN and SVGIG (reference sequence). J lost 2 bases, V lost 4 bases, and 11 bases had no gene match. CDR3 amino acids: CAWMSGLAGFTDTQYF. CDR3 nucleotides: TGTGCCTGGATGAGTGGGCTAGCGGGCTTCACAGATACGCAGTATTTT.

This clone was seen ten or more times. The CDR3: CASSQGTGLTNEKLFF. The CDR3 bases are TGCGCCAGCAGCCAAGGGACAGGGCTAACTAATGAAAAACTGTTTTTT. The chain recombines TRBV4-3 with TRBJ1-4; 8 bases map to TRBD1. V was pared by 1 base and J by 1 base, with 2 bases of the junction left unmatched. In germline, CDR1 is LGHNA, CDR2 YSLEER. This CDR3 is built from 16 residues.

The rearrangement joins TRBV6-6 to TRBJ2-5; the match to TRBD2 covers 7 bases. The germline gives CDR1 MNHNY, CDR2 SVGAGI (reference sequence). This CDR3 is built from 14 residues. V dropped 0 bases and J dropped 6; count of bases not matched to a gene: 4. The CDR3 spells CASSYSIGRQTQYF. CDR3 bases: TGTGCCAGCAGTTACTCGATCGGGAGGCAGACCCAGTACTTC.

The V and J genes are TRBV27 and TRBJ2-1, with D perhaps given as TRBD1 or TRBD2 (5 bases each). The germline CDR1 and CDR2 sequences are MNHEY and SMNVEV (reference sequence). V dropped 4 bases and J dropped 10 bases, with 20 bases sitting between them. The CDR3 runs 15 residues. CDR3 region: CASSSQERPLREQFF. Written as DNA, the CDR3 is TGTGCCAGCAGTTCACAGGAGCGGCCACTAAGGGAGCAGTTCTTC.

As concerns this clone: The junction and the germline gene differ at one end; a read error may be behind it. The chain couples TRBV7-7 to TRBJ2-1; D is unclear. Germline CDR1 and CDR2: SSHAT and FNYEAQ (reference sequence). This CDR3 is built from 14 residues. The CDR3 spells CASSLEVGDNEQFF. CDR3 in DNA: TGTGCTAGCAGCTTAGAAGTTGGGGATAATGAGCAGTTCTTC.

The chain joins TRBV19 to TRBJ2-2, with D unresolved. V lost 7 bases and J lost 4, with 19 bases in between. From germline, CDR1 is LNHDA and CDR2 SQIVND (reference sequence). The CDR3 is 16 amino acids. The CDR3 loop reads CASTLKVGRSTGELFF. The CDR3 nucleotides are TGTGCCAGTACCCTCAAGGTCGGACGATCCACCGGGGAGCTGTTTTTT.

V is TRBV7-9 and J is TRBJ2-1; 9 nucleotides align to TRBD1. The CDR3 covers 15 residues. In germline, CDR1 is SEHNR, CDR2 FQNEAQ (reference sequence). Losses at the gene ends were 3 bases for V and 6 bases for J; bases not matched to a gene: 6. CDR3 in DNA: TGTGCCAGCAGCTTTGGGACAGGGAAGGTCAATGAGCAGTTCTTC. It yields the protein CASSFGTGKVNEQFF.

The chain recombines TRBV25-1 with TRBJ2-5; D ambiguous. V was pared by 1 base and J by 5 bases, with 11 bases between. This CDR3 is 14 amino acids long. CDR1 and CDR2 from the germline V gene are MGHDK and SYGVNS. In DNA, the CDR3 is TGTGCCAGCAGTGAATGGGTCGGGCGGGAGACCCAGTACTTC. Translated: CASSEWVGRETQYF.

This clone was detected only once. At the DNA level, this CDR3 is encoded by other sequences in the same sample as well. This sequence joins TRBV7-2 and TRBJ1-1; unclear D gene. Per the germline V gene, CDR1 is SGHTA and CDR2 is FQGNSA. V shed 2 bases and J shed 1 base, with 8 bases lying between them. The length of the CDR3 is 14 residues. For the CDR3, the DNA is TGTGCCAGCAGCTTACGAATGGGGAACACTGAAGCTTTCTTT. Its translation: CASSLRMGNTEAFF.

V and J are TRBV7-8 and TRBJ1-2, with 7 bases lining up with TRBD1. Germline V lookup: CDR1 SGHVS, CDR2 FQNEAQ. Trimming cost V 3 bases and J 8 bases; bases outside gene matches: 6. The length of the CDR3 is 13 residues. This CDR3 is CASSFRGTNGYTF. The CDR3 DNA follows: TGTGCCAGCAGCTTCAGGGGGACTAACGGCTACACCTTC.

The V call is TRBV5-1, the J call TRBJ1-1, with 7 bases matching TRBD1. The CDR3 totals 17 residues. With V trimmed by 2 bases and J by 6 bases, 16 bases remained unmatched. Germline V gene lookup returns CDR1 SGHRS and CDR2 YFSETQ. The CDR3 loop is CASSFRQGASTSAEAFF. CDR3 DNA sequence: TGCGCCAGCAGCTTCCGACAGGGTGCTTCAACATCGGCTGAAGCTTTCTTT.

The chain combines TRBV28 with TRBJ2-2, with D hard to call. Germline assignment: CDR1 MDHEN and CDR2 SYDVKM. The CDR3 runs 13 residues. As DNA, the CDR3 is TGTGAGACGCCCCCCCGTTGGACCGGGGAGCTGTTTTTT. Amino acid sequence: CETPPRWTGELFF. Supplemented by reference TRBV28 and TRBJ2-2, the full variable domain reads DVKVTQSSRYLVKRTGEKVFLECVQDMDHENMFWYRQDPGLGLRLIYFSYDVKMKEKGDIPEGYSVSREKKERFSLILESASTNQTSMYLCETPPRWTGELFFGEGSRLTVL.

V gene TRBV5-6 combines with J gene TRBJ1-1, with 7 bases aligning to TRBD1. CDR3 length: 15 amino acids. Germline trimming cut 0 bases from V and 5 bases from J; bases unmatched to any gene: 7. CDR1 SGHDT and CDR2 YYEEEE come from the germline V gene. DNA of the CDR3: TGTGCCAGCAGCTTGGTTCGGCAGGGGGGAACTGAAGCTTTCTTT. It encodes CASSLVRQGGTEAFF.